This entry concerns a single T cell receptor beta chain. The target of this receptor is not known. Base qualities are not recorded, but no much larger clone differs from it by a single base. This record comes from a study of T-cell reconstitution after alpha-beta-depleted transplantation in children (dated by TCRdb to the mid-2010s). Turning to the overall study: Using TCR repertoire profiling, the study quantitatively followed how T-cell immune reconstitution unfolded in children after TCRalphabeta/CD19-depleted allogeneic hematopoietic cell transplantation.

Sample treatment or condition, as interpreted from the label and publication: allogeneic hematopoietic cell transplantation with graft depleted of TCRalphabeta T cells and CD19 B cells. The transplant recipients were children given TCRalphabeta/CD19-depleted allogeneic hematopoietic cell grafts. CDR1 and CDR2 (MDHEN, SYDVKM) derive from the germline V gene. Spanning cysteine to phenylalanine, the CDR3 consists of 11 amino acids. Only the CDR3 DNA is retained, 33 bases long and in frame from the first base. Trimming at the junction amounts to 10 bases on V and 8 bases on J, and the germline ends lie 14 bases apart. What the study reported, not specific to this receptor: About two months after transplant, the apparently early recovery of alphabetaT-cell counts reportedly depended on just several hundred clones that had expanded rapidly and came from non-depleted graft cells. Over the following months the frequencies of hyperexpanded clones went down, and after one year T-cell counts and TCRbeta diversity were mostly credited to newly produced T cells. The high TCRbeta diversity at day 60 in some patients was ascribed to recipient T cells and intrathymic progenitors that had survived conditioning.

The method was PCR. Sequencing was carried out with an Illumina HiSeq 2500. Molecular barcoding was employed in the preparation of TCR libraries, with unique molecular identifiers being used to normalize TCRbeta repertoire quantification. TCRdb cleaned the public reads at Q25 with fastp, built clones with MiXCR and kept in-frame beta chains. Under each unique CDR3 protein, matching rows form one entry showing the most common genes and DNA. Recorded for this sample are hundreds of thousands of distinct CDR3 sequences; more than 20% of them occurred a single time. The ten largest account for about 5% of the sample.

The starting material was PBMCs, mostly from graft donor cells, obtained 360 days after TCRalphabeta/CD19-depleted stem cell transplant. The chain was built from TRBV28 and TRBJ2-5; there is no confident call for the D gene. The receptor's source is a female patient between 2 and 15 years old who had a stem cell transplant for congenital amegakaryocytic thrombocytopenia, so the T cells may come from the graft donor. This receptor carries the CDR3 CATMSGRTQYF. The bases read TGTGCCACCATGTCTGGGCGAACCCAGTACTTC.